This T cell receptor (beta chain) was captured by sequencing in a study of blood T cell repertoires in COVID-19. Study context: Acute and convalescent COVID-19 samples came from the United States, Italy and Spain. In each case, the material was cDNA or gDNA derived from T cells, B-cell-depleted T cells, or PBMCs.

Trimming cost V 4 bases and J 3 bases, with 17 bases left between them. The CDR3 is 16 residues long. From germline, CDR1 is SEHNR and CDR2 FQNEAQ (reference sequence). Original processing methods: Amplification with reference gene primers provided the estimates of nucleated cell counts. Profiling relied on immunoSEQ multiplex PCR, and the TCRdb table lists in-frame clones only, not all of them. From that table come the V and J calls and clone size; the DNA was used to work out D and trimming. The sample comprises some 250,000 clones, around 81% of which are singletons, and 2.5% to 3% rests with the top ten.

The chain is built from TRBV7-9 and TRBJ2-3; weak D call: TRBD2 (6 bases). The sample was peripheral blood. The sequence was collected from a woman between 55 and 75 years old with active or convalescent COVID-19. The CDR3 sequence: CASSSRGSLGTDTQYF. Here the CDR3 DNA reads TGTGCCAGCAGCTCCCGGGGGAGCCTAGGTACAGATACGCAGTATTTT.